This TCR beta chain is drawn from a study of blood T cell repertoires in COVID-19. Study-wide context: Acute and convalescent COVID-19 specimens originated in the United States, Italy and Spain. The analysed material was cDNA or gDNA that came from T cells, B-cell-depleted T cells, or PBMCs.

The V and J ends lost 1 base and 4 bases respectively, with 13 bases between them. Germline-derived CDR1 and CDR2 are MGHRA and YSYEKL. There are 15 residues in the CDR3. Data came from immunoSEQ multiplex PCR; TCRdb stores just in-frame clones and leaves some out. The sample gives some 250,000 clones, approximately 83% of which show up once; roughly 3% is in the top ten. Input material: peripheral blood. This sequence was found in a woman aged 25 to 39 who had recovered from COVID-19. The rearrangement uses TRBV4-1 and TRBJ2-5, with D tentatively TRBD1 (6 bases). The CDR3 reads CASSQGPGVGETQYF. The CDR3 nucleotides are TGCGCCAGCAGCCAAGGACCAGGGGTAGGAGAGACCCAGTACTTC.